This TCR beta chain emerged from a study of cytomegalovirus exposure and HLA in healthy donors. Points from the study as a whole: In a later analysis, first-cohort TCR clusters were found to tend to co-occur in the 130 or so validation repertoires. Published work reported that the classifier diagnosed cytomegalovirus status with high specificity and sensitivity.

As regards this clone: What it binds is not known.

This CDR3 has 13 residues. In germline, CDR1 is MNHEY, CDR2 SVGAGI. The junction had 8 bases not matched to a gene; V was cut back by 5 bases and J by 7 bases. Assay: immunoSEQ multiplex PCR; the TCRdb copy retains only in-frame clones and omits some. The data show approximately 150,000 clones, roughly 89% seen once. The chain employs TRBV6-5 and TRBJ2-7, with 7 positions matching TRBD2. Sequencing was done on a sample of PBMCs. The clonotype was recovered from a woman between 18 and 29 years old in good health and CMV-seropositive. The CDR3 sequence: CASSRGGMGEQYF. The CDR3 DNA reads TGTGCCAGCAGTCGCGGGGGAATGGGTGAGCAGTACTTC.